These T cell receptor beta chains were read from a single sample in a study of T-cell reconstitution after alpha-beta-depleted transplantation in children. One entry per CDR3 protein results from TCRdb running MiXCR on the PCR reads. The table includes fewer than 700,000 distinct CDR3 sequences, under 25% detected once. The sample was PBMCs, mostly from graft donor cells, taken 360 days after TCRalphabeta/CD19-depleted stem cell transplant. All receptors derive from a boy younger than two who had a stem cell transplant for acute myeloid leukemia, so the T cells may come from the graft donor. The CDR3 runs from the conserved cysteine through the conserved F or W. D genes are given only for firm matches. Not every row has a clone size; where given, it reads once, few, many or a size class.

TRBJ2-1	TRBD1	TRBV3-1	many	CASSRTGGNRIF	TGTGCCAGCAGCCGGACAGGGGGAAATCGGATCTTC
TRBJ2-1	-	TRBV7-2	few	CASRDRTGRKNEQFF	TGTGCCAGCAGGGACCGAACGGGACGGAAAAATGAGCAGTTCTTC
TRBJ2-5	TRBD2	TRBV25-1	many	CASSEYLSSSGEETQYF	TGTGCCAGCAGTGAATACCTTTCTTCTAGCGGAGAAGAGACCCAGTACTTC
TRBJ2-1	TRBD2	TRBV29-1	many	CSVEVAGGVNEQFF	TGCAGCGTTGAAGTGGCGGGGGGGGTCAATGAGCAGTTCTTC
TRBJ2-3	TRBD1	TRBV20-1	-	CSARVYVGQGWTGTDTQYF	TGCAGTGCTAGAGTCTACGTGGGACAGGGATGGACTGGCACAGATACGCAGTATTTT
TRBJ2-2	-	TRBV5-1	few	CASSLEYPASTGELFF	TGCGCCAGCAGCTTGGAGTACCCCGCATCCACCGGGGAGCTGTTTTTT
TRBJ2-3	TRBD2	TRBV5-1	few	CASSLRVGGAGTDTQYF	TGCGCCAGCAGCTTGCGTGTCGGGGGGGCCGGCACAGATACGCAGTATTTT
TRBJ2-1	-	TRBV7-9	-	CASSFDKGQATYNEQFF	TGTGCCAGCAGCTTCGACAAGGGGCAGGCCACCTACAATGAGCAGTTCTTC
TRBJ1-1	-	TRBV25-1	-	CASSLSRRGTEAFF	TGTGCCAGCAGTTTATCCAGGAGGGGGACGGAAGCTTTCTTT
TRBJ2-5	TRBD1	TRBV11-2	-	CASSLGRGRVPLSQETQYF	TGTGCCAGCAGCTTGGGCAGGGGGCGCGTCCCTTTATCCCAAGAGACCCAGTACTTC
TRBJ1-1	-	TRBV7-8	-	CASSPRLDTEAFF	TGTGCCAGCAGCCCCCGTTTAGACACTGAAGCTTTCTTT
TRBJ2-5	-	TRBV6-1	many	CASSTVGAVETQYF	TGTGCCAGCAGTACCGTTGGGGCAGTGGAGACCCAGTACTTC
TRBJ1-4	-	TRBV4-3	-	CASSQGDGRNEKLFF	TGCGCCAGCAGCCAAGGGGACGGACGTAATGAAAAACTGTTTTTT
TRBJ2-1	-	TRBV20-1	-	CSASKTGKQFF	TGCAGTGCTTCCAAGACCGGGAAGCAGTTCTTC
TRBJ2-5	TRBD2	TRBV20-1	-	CSASLLAGEGQETQYF	TGCAGTGCTAGTTTACTAGCGGGGGAAGGGCAAGAGACCCAGTACTTC
TRBJ2-2	TRBD1	TRBV12-3/TRBV12-4	few	CASSPRTGWDTGELFF	TGTGCCAGCAGTCCCAGGACAGGGTGGGACACCGGGGAGCTGTTTTTT
TRBJ2-3	TRBD1	TRBV28	many	CASSPDSGTGGDTQYF	TGTGCCAGCAGTCCCGACTCCGGGACAGGGGGAGATACGCAGTATTTT
TRBJ2-5	-	TRBV20-1	few	CSARVNRGSGETQYF	TGCAGTGCTAGAGTTAACAGGGGAAGCGGGGAGACCCAGTACTTC
TRBJ1-6	-	TRBV20-1	-	CSASVVQGNSPLHF	TGCAGTGCGTCGGTAGTCCAGGGCAATTCACCCCTCCACTTT
TRBJ1-5	-	TRBV6-5	few	CASSYSAGPNQPQHF	TGTGCCAGCAGTTACTCGGCAGGGCCTAATCAGCCCCAGCATTTT
TRBJ1-1	-	TRBV7-2	-	CASSRQDTEAFF	TGTGCCAGCAGCCGTCAGGACACTGAAGCTTTCTTT
TRBJ2-1	-	TRBV4-1	-	CASSQVVVYNEQFF	TGCGCCAGCAGCCAAGTTGTGGTCTACAATGAGCAGTTCTTC
TRBJ2-7	-	TRBV2	-	CASIEDKYEQYF	TGTGCCAGCATTGAGGATAAGTACGAGCAGTACTTC
TRBJ2-5	TRBD2	TRBV20-1	few	CSADPSGGEETQYF	TGCAGTGCGGACCCCTCCGGGGGGGAGGAGACCCAGTACTTC
TRBJ1-4	TRBD1	TRBV7-9	-	CASSIGQGLLFF	TGTGCCAGCAGCATTGGACAGGGCCTACTGTTTTTT
TRBJ1-1	TRBD1	TRBV15	few	CATSDREEAFF	TGTGCCACCAGCGACAGGGAGGAAGCTTTCTTT
TRBJ2-3	-	TRBV5-1	many	CASSLRRLADTQYF	TGCGCCAGCAGCTTGAGACGGCTTGCAGATACGCAGTATTTT
TRBJ2-1	-	TRBV6-1	-	CASSPRGRGPPYNEQFF	TGTGCCAGCAGCCCGAGGGGGCGGGGGCCCCCGTACAATGAGCAGTTCTTC
TRBJ1-1	TRBD1	TRBV5-1	-	CASSLGSLGTGAEAFF	TGCGCCAGCAGCTTGGGATCCTTAGGGACAGGGGCTGAAGCTTTCTTT
TRBJ1-1	-	TRBV12-3/TRBV12-4	few	CASTSGMNTEAFF	TGTGCCAGCACTTCAGGCATGAACACTGAAGCTTTCTTT
TRBJ2-1	-	TRBV7-9	many	CASSLENRVPYNEQFF	TGTGCCAGCAGCTTAGAAAACAGGGTTCCCTACAATGAGCAGTTCTTC
TRBJ2-5	-	TRBV6-5	many	CASRWGASVETQYF	TGTGCCAGCCGATGGGGGGCCTCGGTAGAGACCCAGTACTTC
TRBJ2-5	-	TRBV7-2	-	CASSLYEAAQETQYF	TGTGCCAGCAGCTTATACGAAGCGGCCCAAGAGACCCAGTACTTC
TRBJ1-3	-	TRBV12-3/TRBV12-4	few	CASSFYAGKAGNTIYF	TGTGCCAGCAGTTTTTATGCGGGGAAAGCTGGAAACACCATATATTTT
TRBJ2-1	TRBD1	TRBV29-1	many	CSVDRGQGTGNEQFF	TGCAGCGTTGACCGGGGACAGGGGACGGGAAATGAGCAGTTCTTC
TRBJ2-2	-	TRBV2	many	CASSESGITSNTGELFF	TGTGCCAGCAGTGAGTCGGGGATTACATCGAACACCGGGGAGCTGTTTTTT
TRBJ2-5	-	TRBV20-1	many	CSAIQSQETQYF	TGCAGTGCTATACAATCCCAAGAGACCCAGTACTTC
TRBJ2-4	-	TRBV20-1	-	CSALDSRPHAVAKNIQYF	TGCAGTGCCCTGGACAGCCGCCCCCACGCAGTAGCCAAAAACATTCAGTACTTC
TRBJ1-1	-	TRBV6-2/TRBV6-3	many	CASSLQENTEAFF	TGTGCCAGCAGCTTACAGGAGAACACTGAAGCTTTCTTT
TRBJ2-3	-	TRBV6-1	-	CASSITGKNTQYF	TGTGCCAGCAGTATCACAGGGAAGAATACGCAGTATTTT
TRBJ2-5	-	TRBV20-1	-	CSARREQGLETQYF	TGCAGTGCTAGACGAGAACAGGGTCTGGAGACCCAGTACTTC
TRBJ1-1	-	TRBV20-1	few	CSAVQGHNVVDTEAFF	TGCAGTGCGGTTCAGGGGCATAACGTAGTAGACACTGAAGCTTTCTTT
TRBJ2-7	-	TRBV4-3	few	CASSQDPGDRGTLSEQYF	TGCGCCAGCAGCCAAGATCCTGGGGATCGGGGGACGCTCTCCGAGCAGTACTTC
TRBJ1-1	-	TRBV6-1	once	CASSPPGFGTEAFF	TGTGCCAGCAGCCCCCCCGGTTTCGGGACTGAAGCTTTCTTT
TRBJ2-3	-	TRBV12-3/TRBV12-4	-	CASRPGSTNSQYF	TGTGCCAGCAGGCCGGGATCTACTAATTCGCAGTATTTT
TRBJ2-5	-	TRBV28	-	CASGGRYQETQYF	TGTGCCAGCGGGGGCAGGTATCAAGAGACCCAGTACTTC
TRBJ2-1	TRBD2	TRBV3-1	few	CASSTSGGVPFF	TGTGCCAGCAGTACTAGCGGGGGGGTGCCGTTCTTC
TRBJ1-5	-	TRBV20-1	many	CSARRFSNQPQHF	TGCAGTGCACGTCGGTTTAGCAATCAGCCCCAGCATTTT
TRBJ1-1	-	TRBV24-1	many	CATSDAPDTMNTEAFF	TGTGCCACCAGTGATGCTCCGGACACAATGAACACTGAAGCTTTCTTT
TRBJ2-7	TRBD1	TRBV12-3/TRBV12-4	-	CASSRDSHEQYF	TGTGCCAGCAGTAGGGACAGCCACGAGCAGTACTTC
TRBJ2-1	-	TRBV7-8	many	CASDEGSSYNEQFF	TGTGCCAGCGACGAGGGCAGCTCCTACAATGAGCAGTTCTTC
TRBJ2-4	-	TRBV27	-	CASSYDGAQGNIQYF	TGTGCCAGCAGTTACGACGGGGCCCAAGGCAACATTCAGTACTTC
TRBJ2-3	-	TRBV20-1	-	CSASTEVDTQYF	TGCAGTGCCTCGACTGAGGTGGATACGCAGTATTTT
TRBJ1-1	-	TRBV29-1	many	CSVGGVGEAFF	TGCAGCGTCGGGGGAGTAGGTGAAGCTTTCTTT
TRBJ2-6	-	TRBV5-1	-	CASSLTQGDGANVLTF	TGCGCCAGCAGCTTGACACAGGGAGATGGGGCCAACGTCCTGACTTTC
TRBJ2-7	-	TRBV10-3	many	CAIRQGGLDEQYF	TGTGCCATCAGGCAGGGGGGTCTCGACGAGCAGTACTTC
TRBJ1-5	-	TRBV7-9	-	CASSLTGAVDQPQHF	TGTGCCAGCAGCTTAACTGGGGCAGTAGATCAGCCCCAGCATTTT
TRBJ2-7	-	TRBV21-1	-	CASSKWDRDHEQYF	TGTGCCAGCAGCAAATGGGACAGGGACCACGAGCAGTACTTC